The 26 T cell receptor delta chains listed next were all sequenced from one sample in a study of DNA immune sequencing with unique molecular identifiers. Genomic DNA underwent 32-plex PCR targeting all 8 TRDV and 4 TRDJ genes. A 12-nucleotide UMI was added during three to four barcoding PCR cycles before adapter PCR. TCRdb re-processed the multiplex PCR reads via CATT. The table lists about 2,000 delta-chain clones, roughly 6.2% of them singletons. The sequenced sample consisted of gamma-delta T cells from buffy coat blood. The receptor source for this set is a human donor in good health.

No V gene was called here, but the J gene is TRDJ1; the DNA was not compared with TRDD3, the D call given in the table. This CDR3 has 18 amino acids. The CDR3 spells CALGELVDWGIYTDKLIF. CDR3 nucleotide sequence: TGTGCTCTTGGGGAACTAGTGGACTGGGGGATTTACACCGATAAACTCATCTTT.

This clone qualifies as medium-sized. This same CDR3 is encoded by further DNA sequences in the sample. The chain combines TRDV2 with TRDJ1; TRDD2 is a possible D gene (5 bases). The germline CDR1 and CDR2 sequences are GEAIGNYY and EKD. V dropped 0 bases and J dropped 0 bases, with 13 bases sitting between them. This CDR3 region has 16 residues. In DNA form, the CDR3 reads TGTGCCTGTGACACCGCCGAGCCTACTCACACCGATAAACTCATCTTT. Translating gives CACDTAEPTHTDKLIF.

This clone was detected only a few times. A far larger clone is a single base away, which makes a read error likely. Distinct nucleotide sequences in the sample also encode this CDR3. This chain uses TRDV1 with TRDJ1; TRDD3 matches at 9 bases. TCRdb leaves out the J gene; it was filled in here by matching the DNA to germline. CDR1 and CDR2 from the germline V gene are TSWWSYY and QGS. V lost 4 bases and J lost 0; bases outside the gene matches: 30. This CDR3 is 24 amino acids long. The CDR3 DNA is TGTGCTCTTGGGGTGTCCCCCCTTGGCCCTGGGGATACGAGTACCCCCCCGTACACCGATAAACTCATCTTT. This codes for CALGVSPLGPGDTSTPPYTDKLIF.

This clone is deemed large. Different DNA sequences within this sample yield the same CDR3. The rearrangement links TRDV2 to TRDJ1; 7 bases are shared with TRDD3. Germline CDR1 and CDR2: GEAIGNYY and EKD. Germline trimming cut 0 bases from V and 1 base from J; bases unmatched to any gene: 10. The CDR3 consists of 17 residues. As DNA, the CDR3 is TGTGCCTGTGACACCGTAAGCCGTGGGGGAAGCACCGATAAACTCATCTTT. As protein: CACDTVSRGGSTDKLIF.

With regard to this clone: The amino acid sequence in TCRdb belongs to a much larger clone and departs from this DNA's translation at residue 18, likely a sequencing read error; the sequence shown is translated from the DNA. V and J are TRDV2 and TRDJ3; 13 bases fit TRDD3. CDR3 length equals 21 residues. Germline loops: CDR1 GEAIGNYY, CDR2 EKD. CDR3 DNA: TGTGCCTGTGACAGCGTACTGGGGGATACGTCCGGCTCCTGGGACACCCGACGGATGTTTTTC. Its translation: CACDSVLGDTSGSWDTRRMFF.

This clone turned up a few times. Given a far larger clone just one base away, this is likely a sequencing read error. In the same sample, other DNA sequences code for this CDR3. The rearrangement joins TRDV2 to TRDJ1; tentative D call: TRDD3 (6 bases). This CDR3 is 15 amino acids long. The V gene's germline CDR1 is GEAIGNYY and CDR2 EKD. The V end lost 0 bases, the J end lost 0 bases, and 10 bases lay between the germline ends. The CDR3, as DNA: TGTGCCTGTGACACCGTTGGGGGCTACACCGATAAACTCATCTTT. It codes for CACDTVGGYTDKLIF.

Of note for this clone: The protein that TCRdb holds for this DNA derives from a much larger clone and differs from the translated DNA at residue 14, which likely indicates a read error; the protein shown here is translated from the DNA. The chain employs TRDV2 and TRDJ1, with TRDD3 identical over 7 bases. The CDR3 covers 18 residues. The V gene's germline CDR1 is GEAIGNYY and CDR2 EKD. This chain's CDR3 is CACDPVLGTLPYTNKLIF. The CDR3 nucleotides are TGTGCCTGTGACCCGGTACTGGGGACTCTTCCCTACACCAATAAACTCATCTTT.

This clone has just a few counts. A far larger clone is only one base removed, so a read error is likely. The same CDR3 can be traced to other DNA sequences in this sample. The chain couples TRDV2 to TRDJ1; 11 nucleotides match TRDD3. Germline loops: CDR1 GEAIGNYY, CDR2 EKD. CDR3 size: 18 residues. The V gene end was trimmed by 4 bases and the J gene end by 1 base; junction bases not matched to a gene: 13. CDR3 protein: CACDDLGGYAGFTDKLIF. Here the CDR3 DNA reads TGTGCCTGTGATGATCTTGGGGGATACGCGGGTTTCACCGATAAACTCATCTTT.

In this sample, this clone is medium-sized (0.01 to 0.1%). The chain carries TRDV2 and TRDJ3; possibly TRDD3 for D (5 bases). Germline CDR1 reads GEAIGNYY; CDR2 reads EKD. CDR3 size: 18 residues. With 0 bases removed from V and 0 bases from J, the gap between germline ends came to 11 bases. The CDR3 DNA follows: TGTGCCTGTGACACCGTTGGGGAAAGCTCCTGGGACACCCGACAGATGTTTTTC. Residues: CACDTVGESSWDTRQMFF.

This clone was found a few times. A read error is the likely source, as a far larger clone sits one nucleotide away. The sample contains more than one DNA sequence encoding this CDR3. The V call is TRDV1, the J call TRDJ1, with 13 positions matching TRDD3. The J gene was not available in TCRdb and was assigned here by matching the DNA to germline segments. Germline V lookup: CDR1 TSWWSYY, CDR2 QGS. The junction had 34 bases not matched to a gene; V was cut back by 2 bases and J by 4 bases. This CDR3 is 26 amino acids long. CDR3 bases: TGTGCTCTTGGGGAATCGGCCCCCTACCACCCCCCTCACTGGGGGATACGCGGGATACCTCTCGATAAACTCATCTTT. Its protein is CALGESAPYHPPHWGIRGIPLDKLIF.

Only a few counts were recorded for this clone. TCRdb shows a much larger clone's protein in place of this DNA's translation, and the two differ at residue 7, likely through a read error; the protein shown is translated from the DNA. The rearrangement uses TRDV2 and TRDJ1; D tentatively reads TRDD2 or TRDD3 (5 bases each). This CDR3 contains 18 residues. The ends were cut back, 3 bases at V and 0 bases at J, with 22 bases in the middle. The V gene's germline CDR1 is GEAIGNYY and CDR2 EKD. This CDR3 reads CACDPVPGTLPYTDKLIF. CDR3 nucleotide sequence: TGTGCCTGTGACCCGGTACCGGGGACTCTTCCCTACACCGATAAACTCATCTTT.

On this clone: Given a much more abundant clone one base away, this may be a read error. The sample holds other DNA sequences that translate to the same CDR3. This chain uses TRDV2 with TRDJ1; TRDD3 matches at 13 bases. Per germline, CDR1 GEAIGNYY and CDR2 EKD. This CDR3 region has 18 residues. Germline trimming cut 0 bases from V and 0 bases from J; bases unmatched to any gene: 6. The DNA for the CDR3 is TGTGCCTGTGACACCTTACCACTGGGGGATACGAACACCGATAAACTCATCTTT. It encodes CACDTLPLGDTNTDKLIF.

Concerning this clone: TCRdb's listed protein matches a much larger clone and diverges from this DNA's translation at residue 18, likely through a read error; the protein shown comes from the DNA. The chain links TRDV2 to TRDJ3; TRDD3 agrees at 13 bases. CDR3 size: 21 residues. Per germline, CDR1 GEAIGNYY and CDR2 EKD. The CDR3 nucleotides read TGTGCCTGTGACAGCGTACTGGGGGATACGTCCGGCTCCTGGGACACCCGACTGATGTTTTTC. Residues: CACDSVLGDTSGSWDTRLMFF.

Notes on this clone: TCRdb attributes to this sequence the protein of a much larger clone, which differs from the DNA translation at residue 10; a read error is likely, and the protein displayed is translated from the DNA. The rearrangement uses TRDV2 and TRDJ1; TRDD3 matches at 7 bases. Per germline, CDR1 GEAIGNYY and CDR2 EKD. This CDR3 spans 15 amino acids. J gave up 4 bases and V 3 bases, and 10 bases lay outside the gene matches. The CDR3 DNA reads TGTGCCTGTGACGGATTGATGGGGGAAGTCGATAAACTCATCTTT. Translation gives CACDGLMGEVDKLIF.

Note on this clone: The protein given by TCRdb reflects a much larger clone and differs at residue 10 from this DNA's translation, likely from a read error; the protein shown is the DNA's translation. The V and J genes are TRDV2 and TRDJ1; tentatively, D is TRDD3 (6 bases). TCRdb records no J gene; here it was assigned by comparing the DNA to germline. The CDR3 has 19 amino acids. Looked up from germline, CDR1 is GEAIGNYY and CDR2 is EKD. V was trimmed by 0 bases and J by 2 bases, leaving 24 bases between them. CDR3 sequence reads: CACDTVFLGAVGATDKLIF. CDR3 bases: TGTGCCTGTGACACCGTATTCTTGGGGGCGGTGGGGGCTACCGATAAACTCATCTTT.

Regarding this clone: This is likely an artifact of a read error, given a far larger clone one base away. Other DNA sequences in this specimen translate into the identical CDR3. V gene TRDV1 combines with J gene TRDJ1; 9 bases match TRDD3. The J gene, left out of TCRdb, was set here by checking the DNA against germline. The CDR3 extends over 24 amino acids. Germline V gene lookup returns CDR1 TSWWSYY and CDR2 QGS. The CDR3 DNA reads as TGTGCTCTTGGGGTGTCCCCCCTTGGCCCTGGGGATACGAGTACCCCTCCGTACACTGATAAACTCATCTTT. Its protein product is CALGVSPLGPGDTSTPPYTDKLIF.

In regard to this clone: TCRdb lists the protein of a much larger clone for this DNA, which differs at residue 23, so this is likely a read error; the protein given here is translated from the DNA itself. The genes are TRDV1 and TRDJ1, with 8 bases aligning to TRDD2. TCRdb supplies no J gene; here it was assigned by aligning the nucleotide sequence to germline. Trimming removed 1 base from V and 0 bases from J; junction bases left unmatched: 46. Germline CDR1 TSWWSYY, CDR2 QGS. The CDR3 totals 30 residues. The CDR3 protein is CALGEQGPSPSYPWKGYWGFTPAYTDKLIF. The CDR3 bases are TGTGCTCTTGGGGAACAAGGGCCCTCGCCTTCCTATCCGTGGAAGGGCTATTGGGGGTTCACGCCCGCATACACCGATAAACTCATCTTT.

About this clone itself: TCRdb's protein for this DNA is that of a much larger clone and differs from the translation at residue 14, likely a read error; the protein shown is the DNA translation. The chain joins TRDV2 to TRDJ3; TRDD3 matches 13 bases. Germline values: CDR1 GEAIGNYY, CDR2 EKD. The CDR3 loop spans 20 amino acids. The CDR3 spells CACDTVLGDTQTWNTRQMFF. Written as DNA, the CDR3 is TGTGCCTGTGACACCGTACTGGGGGATACGCAAACCTGGAACACCCGACAGATGTTTTTC.

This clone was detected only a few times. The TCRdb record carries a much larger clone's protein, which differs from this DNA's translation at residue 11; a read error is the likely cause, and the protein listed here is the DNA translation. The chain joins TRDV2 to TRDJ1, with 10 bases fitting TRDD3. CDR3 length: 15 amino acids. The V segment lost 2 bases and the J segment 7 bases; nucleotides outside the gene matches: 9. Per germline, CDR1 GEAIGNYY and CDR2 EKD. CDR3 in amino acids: CACDKMGDTGAKLIF. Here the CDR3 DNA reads TGTGCCTGTGACAAGATGGGGGATACTGGCGCTAAACTCATCTTT.

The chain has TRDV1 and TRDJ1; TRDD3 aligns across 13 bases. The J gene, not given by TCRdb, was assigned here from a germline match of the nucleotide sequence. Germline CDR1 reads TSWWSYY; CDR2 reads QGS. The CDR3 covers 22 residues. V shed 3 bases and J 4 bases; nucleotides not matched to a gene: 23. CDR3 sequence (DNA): TGTGCTCTTGGGGAGTCTGAGGCCTTCCCATTGTACTGGGGGATACGGGGCGATAAACTCATCTTT. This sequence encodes CALGESEAFPLYWGIRGDKLIF.

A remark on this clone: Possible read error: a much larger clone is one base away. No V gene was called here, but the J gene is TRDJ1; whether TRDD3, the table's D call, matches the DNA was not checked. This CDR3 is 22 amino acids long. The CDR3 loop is CAYDTVGSTSTGGPAVHQKLIF. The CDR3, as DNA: TGTGCCTATGACACCGTCGGATCTACTAGTACTGGGGGTCCCGCAGTCCATCAGAAACTCATCTTT.

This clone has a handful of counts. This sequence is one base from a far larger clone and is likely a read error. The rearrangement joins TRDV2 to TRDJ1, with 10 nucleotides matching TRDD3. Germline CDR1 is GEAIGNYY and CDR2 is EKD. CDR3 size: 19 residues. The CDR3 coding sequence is TGTGCCTGTGACACTGTTCTTCGTACTGGGGGATCCCCTACCGATAGACTCATCTTT. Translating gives CACDTVLRTGGSPTDRLIF.

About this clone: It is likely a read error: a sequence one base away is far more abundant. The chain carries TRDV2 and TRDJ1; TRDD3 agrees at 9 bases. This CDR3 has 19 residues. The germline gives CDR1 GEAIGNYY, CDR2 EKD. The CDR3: CACYTLFTAGGYQGDKLIF. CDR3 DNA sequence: TGTGCCTGTTACACCCTGTTTACTGCCGGGGGATACCAAGGCGATAAACTCATCTTT.

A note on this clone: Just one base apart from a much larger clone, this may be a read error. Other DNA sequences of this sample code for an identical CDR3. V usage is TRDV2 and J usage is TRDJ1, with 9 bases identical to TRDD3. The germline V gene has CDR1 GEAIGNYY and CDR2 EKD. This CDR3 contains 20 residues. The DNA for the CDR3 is TGTGCCTGCGACACCGCCTTTCCTACCAGGGGGATACAGGATGGCGATAAACTCATCTTT. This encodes CACDTAFPTRGIQDGDKLIF.

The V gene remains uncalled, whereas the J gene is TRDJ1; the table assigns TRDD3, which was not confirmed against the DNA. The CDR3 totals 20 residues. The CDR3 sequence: CACDTLTGGYLRGEPQVLIF. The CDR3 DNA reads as TGTGCCTGTGACACATTAACTGGGGGATACTTAAGGGGGGAGCCCCAAGTACTCATCTTT.

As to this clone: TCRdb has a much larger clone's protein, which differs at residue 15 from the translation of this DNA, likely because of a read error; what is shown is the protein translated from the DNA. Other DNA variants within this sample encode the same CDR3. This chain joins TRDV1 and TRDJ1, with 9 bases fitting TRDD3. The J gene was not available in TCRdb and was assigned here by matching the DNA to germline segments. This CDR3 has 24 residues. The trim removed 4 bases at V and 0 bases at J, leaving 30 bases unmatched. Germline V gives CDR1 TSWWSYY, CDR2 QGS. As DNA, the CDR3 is TGTGCTCTTGGGGTGTCCCCCCTTGGCCCTGGGGATACGAGTAGCCCTCCGTACACCGATAAACTCATCTTT. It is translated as CALGVSPLGPGDTSSPPYTDKLIF.